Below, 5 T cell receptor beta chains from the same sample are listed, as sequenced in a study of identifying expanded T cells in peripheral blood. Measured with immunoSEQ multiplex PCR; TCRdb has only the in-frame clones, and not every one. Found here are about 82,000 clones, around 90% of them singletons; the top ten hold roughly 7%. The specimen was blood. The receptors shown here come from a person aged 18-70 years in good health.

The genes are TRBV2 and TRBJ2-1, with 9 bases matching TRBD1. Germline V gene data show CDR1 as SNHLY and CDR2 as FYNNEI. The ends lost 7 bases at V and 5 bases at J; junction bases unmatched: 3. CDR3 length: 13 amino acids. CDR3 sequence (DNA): TGTGCCAGCATGACAGGGGGTAACAATGAGCAGTTCTTC. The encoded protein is CASMTGGNNEQFF.

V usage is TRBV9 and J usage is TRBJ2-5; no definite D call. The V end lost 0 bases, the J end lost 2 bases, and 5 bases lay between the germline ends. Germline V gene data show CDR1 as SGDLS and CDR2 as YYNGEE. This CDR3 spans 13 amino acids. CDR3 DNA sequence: TGTGCCAGCAGCGTAGGGCAGCAAGAGACCCAGTACTTC. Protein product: CASSVGQQETQYF.

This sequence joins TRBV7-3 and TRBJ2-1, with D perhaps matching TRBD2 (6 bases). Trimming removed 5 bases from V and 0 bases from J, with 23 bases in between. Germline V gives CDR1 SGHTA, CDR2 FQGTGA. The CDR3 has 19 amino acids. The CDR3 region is CASSQRPGLPIPSYNEQFF. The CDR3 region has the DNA TGTGCCAGCAGCCAGAGGCCGGGACTCCCCATACCCTCCTACAATGAGCAGTTCTTC.

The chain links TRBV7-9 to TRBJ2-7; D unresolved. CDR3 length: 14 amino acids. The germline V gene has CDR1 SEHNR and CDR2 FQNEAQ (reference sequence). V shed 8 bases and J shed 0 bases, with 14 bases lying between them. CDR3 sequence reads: CASGRDLSSYEQYF. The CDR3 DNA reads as TGTGCCAGCGGCAGAGATCTCAGCTCCTACGAGCAGTACTTC.

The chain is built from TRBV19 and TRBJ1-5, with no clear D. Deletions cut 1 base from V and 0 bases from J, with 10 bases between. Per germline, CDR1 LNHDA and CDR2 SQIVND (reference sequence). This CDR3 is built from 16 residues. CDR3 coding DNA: TGTGCCAGTAGTATAGTAACAGCGTATAGCAATCAGCCCCAGCATTTT. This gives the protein CASSIVTAYSNQPQHF.